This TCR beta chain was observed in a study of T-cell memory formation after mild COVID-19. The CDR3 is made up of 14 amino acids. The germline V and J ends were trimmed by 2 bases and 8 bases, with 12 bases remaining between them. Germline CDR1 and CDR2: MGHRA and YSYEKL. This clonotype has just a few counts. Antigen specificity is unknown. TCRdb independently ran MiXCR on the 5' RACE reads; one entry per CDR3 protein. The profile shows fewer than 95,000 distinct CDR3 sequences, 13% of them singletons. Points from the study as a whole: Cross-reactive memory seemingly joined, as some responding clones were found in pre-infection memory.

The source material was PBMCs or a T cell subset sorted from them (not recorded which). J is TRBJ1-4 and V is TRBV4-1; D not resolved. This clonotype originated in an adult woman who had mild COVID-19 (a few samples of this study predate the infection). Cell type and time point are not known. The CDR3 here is CASSQIPRREKLFF. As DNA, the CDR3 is TGCGCCAGCAGCCAAATCCCCAGGCGGGAAAAACTGTTTTTT.